The clone carrying this T cell receptor (beta chain) appeared a few times. Its antigen remains unknown. The data originate from a study of blood T cells in healthy people across ages. Study-wide results and limits: Observed TCR beta diversity per million T cells went down as age went up. This fall followed a roughly linear course with age. Strongly correlated with naive T cell percentage was TCR beta diversity. Unknown donor CMV status possibly confounded expanded clonotype changes.

The CDR3 is made up of 19 amino acids. The V gene's germline CDR1 is LNHNV and CDR2 YYDKDF (reference sequence). J gave up 5 bases and V 0 bases, and 11 bases lay outside the gene matches. A J-beta primer mix and a sample-barcoded 5' primer were used in a second PCR of about 7 to 12 cycles. Paired-end reads containing CDR3 totaled no fewer than 3 million for each sample. TCRdb fed the 5' RACE reads into MiXCR, producing one record per CDR3 protein. The sample has roughly 2 million distinct CDR3 sequences, 49% seen once. The sample was blood. This TCR was recovered from a woman in her thirties or forties in good health. This chain connects TRBV15 to TRBJ2-1; 12 bases agree with TRBD2. The CDR3 is CATSRDIASLAGGHNEQFF. The CDR3 bases are TGTGCCACCAGCAGAGATATTGCGTCACTAGCGGGGGGTCACAATGAGCAGTTCTTC.